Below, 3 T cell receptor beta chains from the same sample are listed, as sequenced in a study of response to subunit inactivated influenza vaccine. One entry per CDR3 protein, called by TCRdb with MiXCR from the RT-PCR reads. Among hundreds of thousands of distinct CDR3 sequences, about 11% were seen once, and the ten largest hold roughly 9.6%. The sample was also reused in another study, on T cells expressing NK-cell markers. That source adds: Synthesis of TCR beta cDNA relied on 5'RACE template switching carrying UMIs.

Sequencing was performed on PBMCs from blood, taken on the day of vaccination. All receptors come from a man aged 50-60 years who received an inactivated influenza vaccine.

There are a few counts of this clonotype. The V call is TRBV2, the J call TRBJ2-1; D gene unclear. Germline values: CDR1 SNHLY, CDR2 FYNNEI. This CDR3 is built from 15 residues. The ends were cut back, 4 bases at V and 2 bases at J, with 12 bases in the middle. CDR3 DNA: TGTGCCAGCAGTGCACTCCTTACAACCTACAATGAGCAGTTCTTC. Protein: CASSALLTTYNEQFF.

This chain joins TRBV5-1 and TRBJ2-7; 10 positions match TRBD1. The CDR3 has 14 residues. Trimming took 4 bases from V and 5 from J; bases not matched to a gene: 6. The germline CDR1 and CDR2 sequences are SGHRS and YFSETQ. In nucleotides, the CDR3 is TGCGCCAGCAGCGCCGGGACAGGGGCCCACGAGCAGTACTTC. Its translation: CASSAGTGAHEQYF.

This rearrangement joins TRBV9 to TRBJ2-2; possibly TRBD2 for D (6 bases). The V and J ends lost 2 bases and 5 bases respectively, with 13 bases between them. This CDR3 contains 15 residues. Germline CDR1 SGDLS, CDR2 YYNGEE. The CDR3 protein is CASSVSGGMTGELFF. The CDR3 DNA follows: TGTGCCAGCAGCGTTAGCGGAGGTATGACCGGGGAGCTGTTTTTT. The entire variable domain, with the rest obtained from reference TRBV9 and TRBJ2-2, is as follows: DSGVTQTPKHLITATGQRVTLRCSPRSGDLSVYWYQQSLDQGLQFLIQYYNGEERAKGNILERFSAQQFPDLHSELNLSSLELGDSALYFCASSVSGGMTGELFFGEGSRLTVL.